These T cell receptor beta chains were read from a single sample in a study of beta chain features in type 1 diabetes. The assay was immunoSEQ multiplex PCR, and TCRdb's table has in-frame clones only and misses some. In the table there are 300,000 to 350,000 clones, 8% of which are singletons. Material for sequencing was central memory CD4+ T cells from blood. The receptors derive from a woman under 30 in good health. CDR3s include the opening cysteine and the closing phenylalanine or tryptophan. A D gene is named only where the DNA matches it firmly. Clone size appears in some rows only: once, few, many, or a class for an expanded clone.

V: TRBV9
D: -
size: few
J: TRBJ1-2
CDR3: CASSSTGYYGYTF
DNA: TGTGCCAGCAGCTCCACAGGGTACTATGGCTACACCTTC

V: TRBV14
D: -
size: few
J: TRBJ2-7
CDR3: CASSRRARSSYEQYF
DNA: TGTGCCAGCAGCCGCCGGGCCAGGAGCTCCTACGAGCAGTACTTC

V: TRBV2
D: -
size: few
J: TRBJ1-1
CDR3: CASSVPENTEAFF
DNA: TGTGCCAGCAGTGTCCCCGAGAACACTGAAGCTTTCTTT

V: TRBV4-1
D: TRBD2
size: -
J: TRBJ2-6
CDR3: CASSQAWLAGGSGANVLTF
DNA: TGCGCCAGCAGCCAAGCTTGGCTAGCGGGAGGGTCTGGGGCCAACGTCCTGACTTTC

V: TRBV28
D: TRBD1
size: few
J: TRBJ2-4
CDR3: CASSLGSGGAVNIQYF
DNA: TGTGCCAGCAGTTTAGGATCAGGGGGCGCGGTAAACATTCAGTACTTC

V: TRBV7-2
D: -
size: many
J: TRBJ2-3
CDR3: CASSSVIGAHLGTDTQYF
DNA: TGTGCCAGCAGCTCGGTAATAGGGGCGCATCTGGGCACAGATACGCAGTATTTT

V: TRBV19
D: -
size: -
J: TRBJ1-1
CDR3: CASSVGSTNTEAFF
DNA: TGTGCCAGTAGTGTGGGCAGCACCAACACTGAAGCTTTCTTT

V: TRBV28
D: -
size: few
J: TRBJ2-7
CDR3: CASRIAGQIYEQYF
DNA: TGTGCCAGCAGGATAGCGGGACAGATCTACGAGCAGTACTTC

V: TRBV15
D: -
size: few
J: TRBJ1-5
CDR3: CATRGQRDQPQHF
DNA: TGTGCCACCCGGGGACAAAGGGACCAGCCCCAGCATTTT

V: TRBV7-2
D: -
size: -
J: TRBJ2-1
CDR3: CASIRSGGSYNEQFF
DNA: TGTGCCAGCATCCGATCCGGCGGCTCCTACAATGAGCAGTTCTTC

V: TRBV4-2
D: -
size: many
J: TRBJ1-2
CDR3: CASSQDPYGYTF
DNA: TGTGCCAGCAGCCAGGATCCCTATGGCTACACCTTC

V: TRBV11-2
D: TRBD2
size: few
J: TRBJ2-7
CDR3: CASSLEPSGNEQYF
DNA: TGTGCCAGCAGCTTAGAGCCTAGCGGGAACGAGCAGTACTTC

V: TRBV25-1
D: -
size: -
J: TRBJ2-1
CDR3: CASREEGRYYEQFF
DNA: TGTGCCAGCAGGGAGGAGGGGCGGTATTATGAGCAGTTCTTC

V: TRBV28
D: -
size: few
J: TRBJ2-6
CDR3: CASSSRGSGANVLTF
DNA: TGTGCCAGCAGTTCTAGGGGCTCTGGGGCCAACGTCCTGACTTTC

V: TRBV7-3
D: TRBD1
size: -
J: TRBJ2-2
CDR3: CASSPNRGLGGELFF
DNA: TGTGCCAGCAGCCCGAACAGGGGGCTAGGCGGGGAGCTGTTTTTT

V: TRBV28
D: -
size: many
J: TRBJ2-7
CDR3: CASSLFDGGMGYEQYF
DNA: TGTGCCAGCAGTTTATTTGATGGCGGGATGGGATACGAGCAGTACTTC

V: TRBV4-2
D: TRBD2
size: few
J: TRBJ2-7
CDR3: CASSQATSGNPGQYF
DNA: TGTGCCAGCAGCCAAGCGACTAGCGGGAACCCGGGGCAGTACTTC

V: TRBV10-3
D: -
size: -
J: TRBJ2-2
CDR3: CAITPAPNTGELFF
DNA: TGTGCCATCACCCCGGCCCCGAACACCGGGGAGCTGTTTTTT

V: TRBV28
D: -
size: few
J: TRBJ2-7
CDR3: CASRMTGSSYEQYF
DNA: TGTGCCAGCAGGATGACAGGTTCGTCCTACGAGCAGTACTTC

V: TRBV7-2
D: -
size: -
J: TRBJ2-3
CDR3: CASSSRGVSTDTQYF
DNA: TGTGCCAGCAGCTCTCGGGGAGTCAGCACAGATACGCAGTATTTT

V: TRBV9
D: TRBD1
size: few
J: TRBJ1-4
CDR3: CASSAHGTGQGEKLFF
DNA: TGTGCCAGCAGCGCCCATGGGACAGGACAGGGTGAAAAACTGTTTTTT

V: TRBV5-6
D: -
size: -
J: TRBJ2-7
CDR3: CASSRFGVEQYF
DNA: TGTGCCAGCAGCAGATTCGGGGTCGAGCAGTACTTC

V: TRBV18
D: -
size: -
J: TRBJ2-6
CDR3: CAGGPDSGANVLTF
DNA: TGTGCCGGGGGTCCAGACTCTGGGGCCAACGTCCTGACTTTC

V: TRBV9
D: -
size: -
J: TRBJ2-1
CDR3: CASSVKEKTYNEQFF
DNA: TGTGCCAGCAGCGTTAAGGAGAAAACCTACAATGAGCAGTTCTTC

V: TRBV2
D: -
size: few
J: TRBJ2-1
CDR3: CASSRPPAEQFF
DNA: TGTGCCAGCAGTCGTCCACCCGCAGAGCAGTTCTTC

V: TRBV9
D: TRBD2
size: -
J: TRBJ2-1
CDR3: CASSVGGLAANEQFF
DNA: TGTGCCAGCAGCGTAGGTGGACTAGCGGCAAATGAGCAGTTCTTC

V: TRBV5-5
D: -
size: few
J: TRBJ2-1
CDR3: CASSLGGRANEQFF
DNA: TGTGCCAGCAGCTTGGGGGGACGTGCGAATGAGCAGTTCTTC

V: TRBV19
D: -
size: many
J: TRBJ2-7
CDR3: CASSRDTSYEQYF
DNA: TGTGCCAGTAGTAGGGACACCTCCTACGAGCAGTACTTC